These 18 T cell receptor beta chains came from one sample sequenced in a study of T cells in Graves' hyperthyroidism and ophthalmopathy. It was RNA transcripts that yielded the amplified TCR beta CDR3 regions. RT-PCR in the first round (using the HTBI primer set) targeted the TCR CDR3. In TCRdb, the multiplex PCR reads were re-called with MiXCR into one record per CDR3 protein. This table holds some 650,000 distinct CDR3 sequences, roughly 16% found once. Sequenced sample: blood. Receptors were obtained from a middle-aged woman with Graves' ophthalmopathy.

This chain links TRBV6-4 with TRBJ2-2, with TRBD2 matching over 8 bases. With V trimmed by 6 bases and J by 0 bases, 6 bases remained unmatched. The CDR3 runs to 16 residues. In germline, CDR1 is MRHNA, CDR2 SNTAGT. The CDR3 DNA follows: TGTGCCAGCAGAACTCCGGGACTAGCGAACACCGGGGAGCTGTTTTTT. This gives the protein CASRTPGLANTGELFF.

The chain is built from TRBV4-1 and TRBJ2-1; TRBD2 is a possible D gene (6 bases). The CDR3 is 14 residues long. The V end lost 4 bases, the J end lost 10 bases, and 17 bases lay between the germline ends. Germline CDR1 reads MGHRA; CDR2 reads YSYEKL. CDR3 DNA: TGCGCCAGCAGCCCAGGGCGGGAAGTTCGGGAGCAGTTCTTC. Encoded protein: CASSPGREVREQFF.

This chain joins TRBV5-6 and TRBJ1-2; 7 positions agree with TRBD1. This CDR3 contains 14 residues. CDR1 SGHDT and CDR2 YYEEEE come from the germline V gene. The V segment lost 2 bases and the J segment 3 bases; nucleotides outside the gene matches: 4. The CDR3 DNA sequence: TGTGCCAGCAGCTTCCTGGACAGGTACTATGGCTACACCTTC. Translated, it gives CASSFLDRYYGYTF.

The rearrangement links TRBV30 to TRBJ2-1; 7 bases are a match to TRBD1. J gave up 8 bases and V 2 bases, and 3 bases lay outside the gene matches. Germline V CDR1 and CDR2: GTSNPN, SVGIG (reference sequence). The CDR3 covers 12 residues. The CDR3 loop is CAWSTGADEQFF. CDR3 nucleotide sequence: TGTGCCTGGAGTACAGGGGCCGATGAGCAGTTCTTC.

This clonotype showed up many times. The chain uses TRBV12-3 or TRBV12-4 and TRBJ2-3; 9 bases line up with TRBD1. The CDR3 consists of 15 residues. With 5 bases clipped from V and 3 bases from J, the junction kept 6 bases outside the gene matches. CDR3 DNA sequence: TGTGCCAGCAGTCAGGGACAGGGAAAGACAGATACGCAGTATTTT. Translating it yields CASSQGQGKTDTQYF.

This clonotype has at least ten counts. V is TRBV28 and J is TRBJ1-6, with a possible D match to TRBD1 (6 bases). Germline V gives CDR1 MDHEN, CDR2 SYDVKM. The CDR3 is 14 residues long. V lost 4 bases, J lost 9 bases, and 13 bases lay in between. Here the CDR3 reads CASSSGQGFSPLHF. The CDR3 coding sequence is TGTGCCAGCAGTTCGGGGCAGGGGTTTTCACCCCTCCACTTT.

This clonotype was seen more than once but under ten times. The V and J genes are TRBV19 and TRBJ2-2, with 7 positions matching TRBD2. CDR1 and CDR2 from the germline V gene are LNHDA and SQIVND (reference sequence). The ends lost 6 bases at V and 1 base at J; junction bases unmatched: 8. CDR3 length equals 16 residues. CDR3 loop: CASSIISSGNTGELFF. CDR3 in DNA: TGTGCCAGTAGCATAATATCTAGCGGGAACACCGGGGAGCTGTTTTTT.

This chain connects TRBV7-9 to TRBJ2-5; 8 nucleotides align to TRBD2. The ends lost 1 base at V and 1 base at J; junction bases unmatched: 2. In germline, CDR1 is SEHNR, CDR2 FQNEAQ (reference sequence). CDR3 length: 15 amino acids. The CDR3: CASSLVSGAQETQYF. CDR3 sequence (DNA): TGTGCCAGCAGCTTAGTTAGCGGGGCCCAAGAGACCCAGTACTTC.

This clonotype was counted ten times or more. The chain employs TRBV9 and TRBJ1-1; D not resolved. Germline-derived CDR1 and CDR2 are SGDLS and YYNGEE. Between the trimmed V and J ends, which lost 4 bases and 5 bases, there was a span of 15 bases. The length of the CDR3 is 14 residues. The CDR3 loop is CASSKSVGSTEAFF. CDR3 nucleotides: TGTGCCAGCAGCAAGTCAGTGGGGAGTACTGAAGCTTTCTTT.

This clonotype was observed at least ten times. This rearrangement joins TRBV28 to TRBJ2-6; TRBD2 matches 10 bases. The germline CDR1 and CDR2 sequences are MDHEN and SYDVKM. The V segment lost 5 bases and the J segment 0 bases; nucleotides outside the gene matches: 4. This CDR3 is 17 amino acids long. The CDR3 DNA is TGTGCCAGCAGTCCGACTAGCGGGCGCTCTGGGGCCAACGTCCTGACTTTC. As protein: CASSPTSGRSGANVLTF.

This clonotype was picked up many times. The chain recombines TRBV7-8 with TRBJ2-3, with D tentatively TRBD1 (5 bases). The V gene lost 1 base and the J gene lost 2 bases, with 13 bases spanning the gap. The CDR3 contains 16 residues. The germline CDR1 and CDR2 sequences are SGHVS and FQNEAQ. In DNA, the CDR3 is TGTGCCAGCAGCTTAGGACAGTTGGGGCCCACAGATACGCAGTATTTT. It specifies CASSLGQLGPTDTQYF.

In this sample, this clonotype turned up a few times. This chain connects TRBV9 to TRBJ2-1; the D is unclear. Germline V gives CDR1 SGDLS, CDR2 YYNGEE. The length of the CDR3 is 14 residues. Trimming took off 0 bases at V and 0 bases at J, with 4 bases between the two ends. The CDR3 is CASSVGGSYNEQFF. CDR3 in DNA: TGTGCCAGCAGCGTAGGTGGCTCCTACAATGAGCAGTTCTTC.

This clonotype has at least ten counts. The chain employs TRBV3-1 and TRBJ2-7, with 11 bases fitting TRBD2. The CDR3 is made up of 14 amino acids. CDR1 is LGHDT, CDR2 YNNKEL, per germline (reference sequence). V lost 6 bases, J lost 2 bases, and 3 bases stayed unmatched. The CDR3 loop reads CASSIAGGPYEQYF. The CDR3 nucleotides read TGTGCCAGCAGTATAGCGGGAGGGCCCTACGAGCAGTACTTC.

This clonotype was detected a few times. The gene calls are TRBV2 and TRBJ2-2, with TRBD1 matching 7 bases. With 6 bases clipped from V and 5 bases from J, the junction kept 3 bases outside the gene matches. The length of the CDR3 is 13 residues. Germline V gene sequence: CDR1 SNHLY, CDR2 FYNNEI. The CDR3 protein is CASRDRLTGELFF. In nucleotides, the CDR3 is TGTGCCAGCAGGGACAGGCTGACCGGGGAGCTGTTTTTT.

The sample holds a few counts of this clonotype. J is TRBJ2-1 and V is TRBV3-1; 7 nucleotides agree with TRBD1. In germline, CDR1 is LGHDT, CDR2 YNNKEL (reference sequence). The CDR3 loop spans 13 amino acids. The trim removed 4 bases at V and 9 bases at J, leaving 6 bases unmatched. This CDR3 reads CASSLQGTSEQFF. DNA of the CDR3: TGTGCCAGCAGCCTACAGGGGACGAGTGAGCAGTTCTTC.

This clonotype was counted only a few times. The V gene is TRBV6-1, the J gene TRBJ2-3; D gene ambiguous. The CDR3 totals 15 residues. Trimming left V 6 bases short and J 9 bases short, with 22 bases between. Germline loops: CDR1 MNHNS, CDR2 SASEGT. The CDR3 sequence: CASSPLQVWPRTQYF. The CDR3 DNA reads TGTGCCAGCAGCCCCTTACAAGTATGGCCCCGCACGCAGTATTTT.

This clonotype showed up many times. The chain combines TRBV7-9 with TRBJ1-1; D gene uncertain. CDR3 length: 13 amino acids. Germline V lookup: CDR1 SEHNR, CDR2 FQNEAQ (reference sequence). V lost 6 bases to trimming and J lost 0 bases, with 8 bases between them. The CDR3 is CASRVALNTEAFF. CDR3 in DNA: TGTGCCAGCAGAGTTGCCTTGAACACTGAAGCTTTCTTT.

This clonotype was found a few times. This chain uses TRBV28 with TRBJ2-1; 7 bases match TRBD2. The V gene's germline CDR1 is MDHEN and CDR2 SYDVKM. The J segment lost 7 bases and the V segment lost 7 bases, leaving 13 bases of the junction unmatched. The CDR3 is 15 residues long. CDR3 sequence (DNA): TGTGCCAGCACTGGGGCGGGAGAGGCCCGGAATGAGCAGTTCTTC. Translating it yields CASTGAGEARNEQFF.